The clone carrying this T cell receptor (beta chain) has just a few counts. Its antigen is not known. Since no conserved phenylalanine or tryptophan closes the CDR3, a read error is the likely cause. The limits of the CDR3 on the DNA are not certain, so only TCRdb's listed CDR3 is given. The data derive from a study of cytomegalovirus exposure and HLA in healthy donors. Study-level results: A link between a missense DCLRE1C variant and TCR beta V- and J-gene trimming emerged from a later analysis. A reported reduction in N-insertions relative to the 666-donor mean was seen in an Asian-associated ancestry cluster in a later analysis. The investigators catalogued some 150 TCR beta chains as cytomegalovirus-associated.

It was with 60 Vbeta and 13 Jbeta primers that the PCR ran. The assay was immunoSEQ multiplex PCR, and TCRdb's table has in-frame clones only and misses some. Altogether roughly 100,000 clones are present, over 60% being singletons, with the ten largest covering less than 3.5%. Germline V CDR1 and CDR2: SGHKS, YYEKEE (reference sequence). The CDR3 region is 9 residues in length, termini included. This receptor was obtained from a male donor in good health and CMV-seropositive. Sequences were obtained from PBMCs. The V call is TRBV5-5, the J call TRBJ1-1; the table's D call, TRBD1, has no DNA check behind it. The CDR3 reads CASSAGQVV.